Included here is one T cell receptor (beta chain) sequence, with context. TCRdb keeps only in-frame clones here, not all; method: immunoSEQ multiplex PCR. This table holds 200,000 or so clones, about 90% found once. Participants had their cohort set by participant-reported clinical history. During the 2 weeks before they entered the study, exposed participants had met someone with a PCR-confirmed or clinician-diagnosed COVID-19 case. This sample was included in a study of blood T cell repertoires in COVID-19. Study at large: COVID-19 samples, acute and convalescent, were from the United States, Italy and Spain.

With 3 bases clipped from V and 6 bases from J, the junction kept 4 bases outside the gene matches. Germline V gene data show CDR1 as SEHNR and CDR2 as FQNEAQ (reference sequence). This CDR3 has 14 amino acids. J is TRBJ1-2 and V is TRBV7-9; 10 positions match TRBD1. This clonotype was sampled from a woman aged 25-40 years who had been exposed to COVID-19. The specimen was PBMCs or T cells enriched from blood (not recorded which). CDR3 DNA sequence: TGTGCCAGCAGCTTCACCGGGACAGGGGATGGCTACACCTTC. Residues: CASSFTGTGDGYTF.